The 20 T cell receptor beta chains below were found in one sample sequenced in a study of blood T cell repertoires in COVID-19. Libraries were prepared by immunoSEQ multiplex PCR; TCRdb keeps only in-frame clonotypes and omits some of them. Of 180,000 or so clones in the sample, more than 70% were seen once. Sequenced input: peripheral blood. Receptors were obtained from an older person with COVID-19, enrolled during active disease.

The table lists this clone with a count of one. The chain uses TRBV5-4 and TRBJ1-2, with D hard to call. Trimming removed 0 bases from V and 7 bases from J, with 7 bases in between. The CDR3 covers 12 residues. Looked up from germline, CDR1 is SGHNT and CDR2 is YYREEE (reference sequence). The CDR3 region has the DNA TGTGCCAGCAGCTTGGAACTCGGTGGCTACACCTTC. This codes for CASSLELGGYTF.

V is TRBV28 and J is TRBJ1-5, with TRBD1 matching over 8 bases. CDR3 length: 14 amino acids. The trim removed 5 bases at V and 3 bases at J, leaving 3 bases unmatched. From germline, CDR1 is MDHEN and CDR2 SYDVKM. The CDR3: CASSQTGANQPQHF. The CDR3, as DNA: TGTGCCAGCAGTCAGACAGGGGCCAATCAGCCCCAGCATTTT.

The chain links TRBV9 to TRBJ1-2; D gene ambiguous. Trimming pared 2 bases from V and 8 bases from J, leaving 10 bases between. This CDR3 is built from 12 residues. CDR1 is SGDLS and CDR2 is YYNGEE in the germline V gene. The CDR3 region is CASSVPREGYTF. CDR3 DNA sequence: TGTGCCAGCAGCGTGCCTAGAGAGGGCTACACCTTC.

V is TRBV3-1 (or the pseudogene TRBV3-2) and J is TRBJ2-1; 9 nucleotides match TRBD2. Germline CDR1 and CDR2: LGHDT and YNNKEL (reference sequence). This CDR3 spans 16 amino acids. The ends lost 4 bases at V and 1 base at J; junction bases unmatched: 5. The CDR3 region is CASSPTLAGSYNEQFF. As DNA, the CDR3 is TGTGCCAGCAGCCCAACCCTAGCGGGGTCCTACAATGAGCAGTTCTTC.

The chain joins TRBV28 to TRBJ1-2, with D unclear. The CDR3 runs to 13 residues. Germline loops: CDR1 MDHEN, CDR2 SYDVKM. V shed 5 bases and J shed 7 bases, with 14 bases lying between them. CDR3 nucleotides: TGTGCCAGCAGTCAACCCTCGGGGTTTGGCTACACCTTC. It codes for CASSQPSGFGYTF.

V is TRBV4-1 and J is TRBJ2-1; TRBD1 matches at 11 bases. V shed 1 base, J shed 8 bases, and the junction held 4 bases outside the gene matches. The length of the CDR3 is 15 residues. The V gene's germline CDR1 is MGHRA and CDR2 YSYEKL. The CDR3 spells CASSQVGTGGDEQFF. The CDR3 DNA follows: TGCGCCAGCAGCCAAGTGGGGACAGGGGGGGATGAGCAGTTCTTC.

This clone showed up just a few times. The rearrangement uses TRBV2 and TRBJ2-3; 9 bases fit TRBD2. V dropped 6 bases and J dropped 3; count of bases not matched to a gene: 7. Germline CDR1 is SNHLY and CDR2 is FYNNEI. The CDR3 is made up of 15 amino acids. The CDR3 nucleotides read TGTGCCAGCAGGCTTAGCGGGAGTAGAACAGATACGCAGTATTTT. Encoded protein: CASRLSGSRTDTQYF.

The chain joins TRBV6-5 to TRBJ1-6; TRBD1 matches at 8 bases. This CDR3 is 15 amino acids long. Per the germline V gene, CDR1 is MNHEY and CDR2 is SVGAGI. V lost 6 bases and J lost 9; bases outside the gene matches: 10. In DNA form, the CDR3 reads TGTGCCAGCAGACCCAGACAGGGGTCGGGTTCACCCCTCCACTTT. Amino acid sequence: CASRPRQGSGSPLHF.

This sequence joins TRBV3-1 (or the pseudogene TRBV3-2) and TRBJ2-3, with D perhaps TRBD1 (6 bases). Germline V CDR1 and CDR2: LGHDT, YNNKEL (reference sequence). V was trimmed by 1 base and J by 0 bases, leaving 14 bases between them. This CDR3 spans 17 amino acids. The CDR3 coding sequence is TGTGCCAGCAGCCAAGGACCGGGACACCTAAGCACAGATACGCAGTATTTT. This encodes CASSQGPGHLSTDTQYF.

The V call is TRBV6-1, the J call TRBJ1-5; weak D call: TRBD1 (5 bases). V shed 0 bases and J shed 3 bases, with 15 bases lying between them. CDR1 is MNHNS and CDR2 is SASEGT in the germline V gene. This CDR3 contains 17 residues. Here the CDR3 DNA reads TGTGCCAGCAGTGAAGCCTGGGGCGGGGATGCCAATCAGCCCCAGCATTTT. Its protein is CASSEAWGGDANQPQHF.

CDR3 DNA: TGTGCCAGTAAGCCAGGACAGGGGAATTTTTTTGGCTACACCTTC. Its protein product is CASKPGQGNFFGYTF. This sequence joins TRBV19 and TRBJ1-2; 9 bases are a match to TRBD1. The CDR3 contains 15 residues. V lost 7 bases to trimming and J lost 7 bases; unmatched junction nucleotides: 13. Per the germline V gene, CDR1 is LNHDA and CDR2 is SQIVND (reference sequence).

V is TRBV10-3 and J is TRBJ2-7; 11 positions match TRBD1. The CDR3 contains 18 residues. V was pared by 7 bases and J by 6 bases, with 20 bases of the junction left unmatched. Germline CDR1 reads ENHRY; CDR2 reads SYGVKD. This chain's CDR3 is CAITRGTGGVAGDFEQYF. CDR3 coding DNA: TGTGCCATCACTCGGGGGACAGGGGGAGTAGCGGGAGATTTCGAGCAGTACTTC.

V usage is TRBV28 and J usage is TRBJ2-1; TRBD2 agrees at 16 bases. Germline CDR1 and CDR2: MDHEN and SYDVKM. The CDR3 is 21 residues long. V was clipped by 6 bases and J by 3 bases; unmatched bases: 17. CDR3 amino acids: CASRNHLTGTSGGAVYNEQFF. DNA for the CDR3: TGTGCCAGCAGGAACCATCTTACCGGGACTAGCGGGGGGGCGGTCTACAATGAGCAGTTCTTC.

This sequence joins TRBV19 and TRBJ1-1; D is unclear. The V gene lost 5 bases and the J gene lost 2 bases, with 15 bases spanning the gap. There are 15 residues in the CDR3. Germline V CDR1 and CDR2: LNHDA, SQIVND (reference sequence). The CDR3 region has the DNA TGTGCCAGTAGTGAGTCCGGGATGAGAAACACTGAAGCTTTCTTT. Its translation: CASSESGMRNTEAFF.

The chain combines TRBV28 with TRBJ2-2; D perhaps matches TRBD1 (6 bases). Trimming removed 7 bases from V and 8 bases from J, with 11 bases in between. The germline gives CDR1 MDHEN, CDR2 SYDVKM. The CDR3 runs 12 residues. The CDR3 region has the DNA TGTGCCAGCACCAGGGGCACTGGGGAGCTGTTTTTT. Translation gives CASTRGTGELFF.

The table lists this clone with a few counts. The chain recombines TRBV14 with TRBJ2-4, with unresolved D. V shed 4 bases and J shed 0 bases, with 10 bases lying between them. Germline assignment: CDR1 SGHDN and CDR2 FVKESK. The CDR3 spans 15 residues. The CDR3 bases are TGTGCCAGCAGCCGAACAGACGTAGCCAAAAACATTCAGTACTTC. The encoded protein is CASSRTDVAKNIQYF.

This clone was detected a few times. The chain joins TRBV7-3 to TRBJ2-1; 8 positions match TRBD2. The germline gives CDR1 SGHTA, CDR2 FQGTGA. V gave up 2 bases and J gave up 4 bases; unmatched junction bases: 4. This CDR3 has 15 residues. Written as DNA, the CDR3 is TGTGCCAGCAGCTTAGCGGGAGGCCAATACAATGAGCAGTTCTTC. Translation gives CASSLAGGQYNEQFF.

V usage is TRBV28 and J usage is TRBJ2-7; D not certain. The germline V gene encodes CDR1 MDHEN and CDR2 SYDVKM. The CDR3 sequence is 11 residues long. The germline V and J ends were trimmed by 3 bases and 6 bases, with 6 bases remaining between them. The CDR3 DNA is TGTGCCAGCAGTTTCGGTTCCGAGCAGTACTTC. Translating it yields CASSFGSEQYF.

The rearrangement joins TRBV29-1 to TRBJ2-7, with 8 bases lining up with TRBD1. Losses at the gene ends were 4 bases for V and 7 bases for J; bases not matched to a gene: 9. The CDR3 covers 13 residues. CDR1 is SQVTM, CDR2 ANQGSEA, per germline. For the CDR3, the DNA is TGCAGCGTTGTTACAGGGGGTCTCGGTGAGCAGTACTTC. Translated: CSVVTGGLGEQYF.

Only one count was recorded for this clone. The V gene is TRBV3-1 (or the pseudogene TRBV3-2), the J gene TRBJ2-5; 7 nucleotides line up with TRBD2. Looked up from germline, CDR1 is LGHDT and CDR2 is YNNKEL (reference sequence). The CDR3 length is 17 residues. V gave up 2 bases and J gave up 1 base; unmatched junction bases: 10. For the CDR3, the DNA is TGTGCCAGCAGCCAACCCCGAAGAGGGAGGGCCCAAGAGACCCAGTACTTC. Protein product: CASSQPRRGRAQETQYF.